The T cell receptor (beta chain) under discussion was sequenced for a study of T-cell memory formation after mild COVID-19. General study findings and limits: Certain responding clones were present in pre-infection memory, suggesting participation of cross-reactive memory. Among clones peaking at day 37 in the second wave, SARS-CoV-2 specificity remained unconfirmed.

Barcoded TCR alpha and TCR beta cDNA libraries with UMIs came from 5'RACE using constant-segment primers. TCRdb reprocessed the 5' RACE reads with MiXCR, giving one entry per CDR3 protein. The table records some 130,000 distinct CDR3 sequences, about 6% of them present only once. Note on this clonotype: Its antigen is unidentified.

The CDR3 loop spans 14 amino acids. Trimming shortened V by 5 bases and J by 6 bases, and 11 bases separated the two germline ends. The rearrangement uses TRBV12-3 or TRBV12-4 and TRBJ1-6; D is perhaps TRBD1 (5 bases). The specimen sequenced was PBMCs or a T cell subset sorted from them (not recorded which). This receptor was obtained from an adult woman who had mild COVID-19 (a few samples of this study predate the infection). Cell type and time point are not known. The DNA of the CDR3 is TGTGCCAGCAGTGTACACGACAGTAATTCACCCCTCCACTTT. Protein product: CASSVHDSNSPLHF.